These 20 T cell receptor beta chains were sequenced from one sample in a study of shared clonotypes between healthy human individuals. Libraries were prepared by immunoSEQ multiplex PCR; TCRdb keeps only in-frame clonotypes and omits some of them. This sample has about 2,500,000 clones, with around 94% found just once. Source material: naive CD4+ T cells sorted from blood. Sample subset: CD45RA+ positively selected. The receptor source for this set is a man aged 18 to 30 in good health.

Comment on this clone: The sample contains more than one DNA sequence encoding this CDR3. The genes are TRBV6-1 and TRBJ1-2, with no clear D. V lost 1 base, J lost 4 bases, and 7 bases lay in between. The CDR3 loop spans 13 amino acids. The germline V gene has CDR1 MNHNS and CDR2 SASEGT. Here the CDR3 reads CASSEEAGYGYTF. Here the CDR3 DNA reads TGTGCCAGCAGTGAAGAGGCGGGCTATGGCTACACCTTC.

The rearrangement uses TRBV7-2 and TRBJ2-1, with 8 bases aligning to TRBD1. The germline V gene has CDR1 SGHTA and CDR2 FQGNSA. This CDR3 spans 14 amino acids. After removal of 4 bases from V and 2 bases from J, the junction contained 1 base not matched to a gene. CDR3 in DNA: TGTGCCAGCAGCTCAGGGGGCGCCTACAATGAGCAGTTCTTC. This sequence encodes CASSSGGAYNEQFF.

V usage is TRBV6-6 and J usage is TRBJ2-5; TRBD1 matches 10 bases. Germline lookup yields CDR1 MNHNY and CDR2 SVGAGI (reference sequence). V trimming: 7 bases; J trimming: 5 bases; junction bases outside the gene matches: 7. The CDR3 is made up of 14 amino acids. The CDR3 here is CASTRDRGVETQYF. CDR3 DNA: TGTGCCAGCACACGGGACAGGGGAGTGGAGACCCAGTACTTC.

This chain joins TRBV2 and TRBJ2-3; TRBD1 is a possible D gene (5 bases). The CDR3 runs 13 residues. Trimming took 7 bases from V and 1 from J, leaving 9 bases between them. CDR1 is SNHLY and CDR2 is FYNNEI in the germline V gene. CDR3 nucleotide sequence: TGTGCCAGCAATAGGGGTCGCACAGATACGCAGTATTTT. Its protein is CASNRGRTDTQYF.

The genes are TRBV7-8 and TRBJ2-3; 9 bases match TRBD2. This CDR3 has 16 amino acids. Trimming at V came to 1 base and at J to 2 bases, leaving 4 bases not matched to a gene. Germline V gene sequence: CDR1 SGHVS, CDR2 FQNEAQ. CDR3 sequence reads: CASSLGPSGTTDTQYF. CDR3 bases: TGTGCCAGCAGCTTAGGGCCTAGCGGGACCACAGATACGCAGTATTTT. Complete variable domain (other parts from reference TRBV7-8 and TRBJ2-3): GAGVSQSPRYKVAKRGQDVALRCDPISGHVSLFWYQQALGQGPEFLTYFQNEAQLDKSGLPSDRFFAERPEGSVSTLKIQRTQQEDSAVYLCASSLGPSGTTDTQYFGPGTRLTVL.

This clone turned up a few times. The chain carries TRBV28 and TRBJ1-2; D gene ambiguous. The germline V and J ends were trimmed by 10 bases and 5 bases, with 26 bases remaining between them. The CDR3 extends over 16 amino acids. Germline CDR1 MDHEN, CDR2 SYDVKM. In DNA, the CDR3 is TGTGCCACCTCTAAAGTGACGGATTTCAGGCGGTATGGCTACACCTTC. It translates to CATSKVTDFRRYGYTF.

V is TRBV19 and J is TRBJ1-4; D is perhaps TRBD1 (5 bases). V was clipped by 5 bases and J by 0 bases, with 7 bases between them. Per the germline V gene, CDR1 is LNHDA and CDR2 is SQIVND (reference sequence). CDR3 size: 14 residues. The DNA of the CDR3 is TGTGCCAGTAGTCAGGGTGCAACTAATGAAAAACTGTTTTTT. Translated, it gives CASSQGATNEKLFF. Filled out from reference TRBV19 and TRBJ1-4, the complete variable domain reads DGGITQSPKYLFRKEGQNVTLSCEQNLNHDAMYWYRQDPGQGLRLIYYSQIVNDFQKGDIAEGYSVSREKKESFPLTVTSAQKNPTAFYLCASSQGATNEKLFFGSGTQLSVL.

As DNA, the CDR3 is TGCAGCGTTGAGCAGACAGGGAGTGGCTACACCTTC. The encoded protein is CSVEQTGSGYTF. The chain has TRBV29-1 and TRBJ1-2; 7 bases are shared with TRBD1. V shed 3 bases and J 7 bases; nucleotides not matched to a gene: 5. CDR3 size: 12 residues. Germline V gene sequence: CDR1 SQVTM, CDR2 ANQGSEA.

With respect to this clone: Other DNA sequences in the same sample also yield this CDR3. The chain couples TRBV18 to TRBJ2-7; perhaps TRBD1 as D (5 bases). CDR3 size: 14 residues. With 2 bases removed from V and 3 bases from J, the gap between germline ends came to 11 bases. CDR1 and CDR2 (germline): KGHSH, LQKENI. In DNA form, the CDR3 reads TGTGCCAGCTCACCAGGGTTACAGGACTACGAGCAGTACTTC. It encodes CASSPGLQDYEQYF.

J is TRBJ1-4 and V is TRBV10-3; D gene ambiguous. V lost 6 bases to trimming and J lost 0 bases, with 17 bases between them. Germline CDR1 and CDR2: ENHRY and SYGVKD. The CDR3 covers 17 residues. CDR3 DNA sequence: TGTGCCATCAGCCACACGGCCAGCGCCACAACTAATGAAAAACTGTTTTTT. This sequence encodes CAISHTASATTNEKLFF.

The chain joins TRBV6-5 to TRBJ2-5; 7 bases line up with TRBD1. Germline V gives CDR1 MNHEY, CDR2 SVGAGI. The CDR3 has 14 residues. J lost 1 base, V lost 5 bases, and 4 bases had no gene match. The chain's CDR3 is CASSHRGGQETQYF. The CDR3 DNA is TGTGCCAGCAGTCACAGGGGTGGCCAAGAGACCCAGTACTTC.

The rearrangement joins TRBV18 to TRBJ2-1, with D uncertain. The CDR3 extends over 17 amino acids. CDR1 is KGHSH and CDR2 is LQKENI in the germline V gene. Deletions cut 5 bases from V and 0 bases from J, with 17 bases between. As DNA, the CDR3 is TGTGCCAGCTCATCCGTTTGGGTGTACAGCTCCTACAATGAGCAGTTCTTC. Translating gives CASSSVWVYSSYNEQFF.

This rearrangement joins TRBV2 to TRBJ2-7; D remains ambiguous. The germline CDR1 and CDR2 sequences are SNHLY and FYNNEI. The CDR3 totals 13 residues. With 6 bases removed from V and 0 bases from J, the gap between germline ends came to 9 bases. CDR3 sequence reads: CASRSQSSYEQYF. CDR3 sequence (DNA): TGTGCCAGCAGATCACAGAGCTCCTACGAGCAGTACTTC.

This chain links TRBV11-3 with TRBJ2-5; the D is unclear. Germline lookup yields CDR1 SGHNT and CDR2 YENEEA. This CDR3 has 11 residues. The V end lost 3 bases, the J end lost 8 bases, and 7 bases lay between the germline ends. CDR3 in DNA: TGTGCCAGCAGCTTTGAAAATACCCAGTACTTC. This encodes CASSFENTQYF.

This chain uses TRBV5-6 with TRBJ1-2; 7 bases are a match to TRBD1. The junction had 12 bases not matched to a gene; V was cut back by 4 bases and J by 6 bases. Germline CDR1 SGHDT, CDR2 YYEEEE. CDR3 length: 15 residues. The CDR3 sequence is CASSTSRGKSDGYTF. For the CDR3, the DNA is TGTGCCAGCAGCACCTCCAGGGGGAAATCGGATGGCTACACCTTC.

This rearrangement joins TRBV18 to TRBJ2-5, with 7 bases that match TRBD2. Looked up from germline, CDR1 is KGHSH and CDR2 is LQKENI. J lost 1 base, V lost 2 bases, and 10 bases had no gene match. The CDR3 totals 17 residues. The CDR3 DNA reads TGTGCCAGCTCACCAATTGCAGGACGCGGGGGCCAAGAGACCCAGTACTTC. Its protein is CASSPIAGRGGQETQYF.

The CDR3 sequence: CASSPRQVTQGYTF. CDR3 nucleotides: TGTGCCAGCAGCCCACGCCAGGTTACGCAAGGCTACACCTTC. The rearrangement joins TRBV5-6 to TRBJ1-2; D unresolved. CDR3 length: 14 amino acids. Germline values: CDR1 SGHDT, CDR2 YYEEEE. Trimming shortened V by 4 bases and J by 8 bases, and 18 bases separated the two germline ends.

With regard to this clone: At the DNA level, this CDR3 is encoded by other sequences in the same sample as well. The rearrangement links TRBV9 to TRBJ2-3; 7 bases map to TRBD2. J lost 3 bases, V lost 2 bases, and 9 bases had no gene match. The CDR3 runs 16 residues. Germline loops: CDR1 SGDLS, CDR2 YYNGEE. In DNA, the CDR3 is TGTGCCAGCAGCGTTGGGGAGGGACTAAGGACAGATACGCAGTATTTT. Translation: CASSVGEGLRTDTQYF.

V and J are TRBV20-1 and TRBJ2-1; D may match TRBD1 or TRBD2 (5 bases each). The V and J ends lost 5 bases and 12 bases respectively, with 11 bases between them. The germline gives CDR1 DFQATT, CDR2 SNEGSKA (reference sequence). The CDR3 contains 10 residues. CDR3 in DNA: TGCAGTGCTGGGACCCTAGGGCAGTTCTTC. Encoded protein: CSAGTLGQFF.

This clone came up once. This chain links TRBV10-3 with TRBJ2-1; 7 positions match TRBD1. CDR3 length: 18 amino acids. V gave up 3 bases and J gave up 1 base; unmatched junction bases: 12. Looked up from germline, CDR1 is ENHRY and CDR2 is SYGVKD. DNA for the CDR3: TGTGCCATCAGTGAAATCGGAGATTGGGACAGATCCTACAATGAGCAGTTCTTC. This encodes CAISEIGDWDRSYNEQFF.